This is a list of T cell receptor beta chains from one sample in a study of CD8 T cells in ankylosing spondylitis. TCRdb re-called the 5' RACE reads with MiXCR, one entry per CDR3 protein. Of some 250,000 distinct CDR3 sequences listed, around 11% were seen once; the top ten hold around 7%. Sample: blood, either unsorted or a sorted T cell fraction (not recorded which). The receptors were sampled from a male donor with ankylosing spondylitis or in good health (not recorded which). Both conserved end residues are part of each CDR3. The D gene is left open where the match is weak. Rows may omit the clone size; those that give it use once, few, many or a size class.

TRBV12-3/TRBV12-4,.,TRBJ2-2,many,14,TGTGCCAGCAGTGGAACTGGGGGCGGCGGGGAGCTGTTTTTT,CASSGTGGGGELFF
TRBV29-1,TRBD1,TRBJ2-7,.,16,TGCAGCGTTGATCATCATGCGACAGGGGGCGAATACGAGCAGTACTTC,CSVDHHATGGEYEQYF
TRBV5-6,.,TRBJ2-1,.,14,TGTGCCAGCAGCTTGGGGGGGACCCCTAATGAGCAGTTCTTC,CASSLGGTPNEQFF
TRBV28,.,TRBJ2-7,many,17,TGTGCCAGCAGTGCCCAAACGGGACTCGACTACTCCTACGAGCAGTACTTC,CASSAQTGLDYSYEQYF
TRBV12-3/TRBV12-4,TRBD1,TRBJ2-7,many,14,TGTGCCAGCAGACCCGGGACAGGGGGCGGTGAGCAGTACTTC,CASRPGTGGGEQYF
TRBV3-1,.,TRBJ2-5,few,15,TGTGCCAGCAGCCAAGACCTCGACAACCAAGAGACCCAGTACTTC,CASSQDLDNQETQYF
TRBV3-1,.,TRBJ1-6,many,15,TGTGCCAGCAGCCAAGATACGGCCGGGCATTCACCCCTCCACTTT,CASSQDTAGHSPLHF
TRBV12-3/TRBV12-4,.,TRBJ2-1,many,13,TGTGCCAGCAGTTTTTGGCGCACCAATGAGCAGTTCTTC,CASSFWRTNEQFF
TRBV7-6,.,TRBJ2-1,.,17,TGTGCCAGCAGCTACTATCGCTCGGGAGTCTCCTACAATGAGCAGTTCTTC,CASSYYRSGVSYNEQFF
TRBV28,.,TRBJ1-5,many,11,TGTGCCAGCAGTTTGGGGGCCCCCCAGCATTTT,CASSLGAPQHF
TRBV6-1,.,TRBJ2-7,many,15,TGTGCCAGCAGTAGCGGGACGGACAGCTCCTACGAGCAGTACTTC,CASSSGTDSSYEQYF
TRBV6-4,.,TRBJ2-3,many,14,TGTGCCAGCAGAGACGGGGGCCCCACAGATACGCAGTATTTT,CASRDGGPTDTQYF
TRBV11-2,.,TRBJ2-2,many,15,TGTGCCAGCAGCTTAGTTTTATCTGAGTTGGAGTGGCTGTTTTTT,CASSLVLSELEWLFF
TRBV5-1,TRBD1,TRBJ1-5,many,15,TGCGCCAGCAGCGCCTCAGGGGGAAGCAATCAGCCCCAGCATTTT,CASSASGGSNQPQHF
TRBV5-1,TRBD2,TRBJ2-2,many,16,TGCGCCAGCAGCCCATCTCTAGCGGGAGGCACCGGGGAGCTGTTTTTT,CASSPSLAGGTGELFF
TRBV6-1,TRBD1,TRBJ1-6,many,15,TGTGCCAGCAGTGTGACAGGGGGTAGTCGGTCACCCCTCCACTTT,CASSVTGGSRSPLHF
TRBV5-1,.,TRBJ2-3,many,14,TGCGCCAGCAGCGTTATCGCCCTTACAGATACGCAGTATTTT,CASSVIALTDTQYF
TRBV20-1,.,TRBJ1-1,many,13,TGCAGTGCTCGCCCCGGTGGGGACACTGAAGCTTTCTTT,CSARPGGDTEAFF
TRBV12-3/TRBV12-4,TRBD2,TRBJ2-7,few,17,TGTGCCAGCAGTTTAGGGCTAGCGGGAGGGGATTCCTACGAGCAGTACTTC,CASSLGLAGGDSYEQYF
TRBV5-1,.,TRBJ2-7,many,15,TGCGCCAGCAGCTTGGATTTCGGGAGCTCCTACGAGCAGTACTTC,CASSLDFGSSYEQYF
TRBV9,TRBD2,TRBJ2-3,many,16,TGTGCCAGCAGCGTAGGGCTAGCGGGACCCACAGATACGCAGTATTTT,CASSVGLAGPTDTQYF
TRBV6-1,TRBD1,TRBJ1-5,many,15,TGTGCCAGCAGTAAAGGACAGGGAGTAAGTCAGCCCCAGCATTTT,CASSKGQGVSQPQHF
TRBV29-1,TRBD2,TRBJ2-7,many,12,TGCAGCGCCGGGACTAAGTTGTACGAGCAGTACTTC,CSAGTKLYEQYF
TRBV7-8,TRBD1,TRBJ1-2,few,18,TGTGCCAGCAGCCCACGCCTCACCGGGACAGGGGACAGCTATGGCTACACCTTC,CASSPRLTGTGDSYGYTF
TRBV25-1,.,TRBJ1-1,many,12,TGTGCCAGCAGTACGGCCAACACTGAAGCTTTCTTT,CASSTANTEAFF
TRBV20-1,.,TRBJ1-1,many,12,TGCAGTGCTAGGCCGGGTGACACTGAAGCTTTCTTT,CSARPGDTEAFF
TRBV5-1,TRBD2,TRBJ2-1,few,15,TGCGCCAGCAGCTTGGTCCTAGCGGGCGAGAATGAGCAGTTCTTC,CASSLVLAGENEQFF
TRBV5-1,TRBD2,TRBJ2-7,few,13,TGCGCCAGCAAGGCGGGGGGTTCCTACGAGCAGTACTTC,CASKAGGSYEQYF
TRBV23-1,.,TRBJ1-5,.,13,TGCGCCAGCAGTCAAGGCAGGGTCCAGCCCCAGCATTTT,CASSQGRVQPQHF
TRBV6-1,.,TRBJ2-7,many,14,TGTGCCAGCAGTGACCTGCCGATTCGATACGAGCAGTACTTC,CASSDLPIRYEQYF
TRBV7-9,.,TRBJ1-2,many,13,TGTGCCAGCAGCTTAGCCGGTTTGATCGGCTACACCTTC,CASSLAGLIGYTF
TRBV27,TRBD1,TRBJ1-5,many,15,TGTGCCAGCAGGGGGACAGGTAGCCCAGGTCAGCCCCAGCATTTT,CASRGTGSPGQPQHF
TRBV27,.,TRBJ2-6,few,17,TGTGCCAGCAGTTTATCGCCCTGGATCTCTGGGGCCAACGTCCTGACTTTC,CASSLSPWISGANVLTF
TRBV15,TRBD1,TRBJ1-2,many,16,TGTGCCACCAGCAGAGCCGGGACAGACTATAACTATGGCTACACCTTC,CATSRAGTDYNYGYTF
TRBV15,.,TRBJ2-7,few,12,TGTGCCACCAGTTCGGGCATGGTGGAGCAGTACTTC,CATSSGMVEQYF
TRBV20-1,.,TRBJ2-1,many,13,TGCAGTGCTAGACCTACGGGCGACAATGAGCAGTTCTTC,CSARPTGDNEQFF
TRBV7-8,.,TRBJ1-6,many,13,TGTGCCAGCAGCTTAGTAGTCCGCGGGGCCCTCCACTTT,CASSLVVRGALHF
TRBV28,.,TRBJ2-1,.,13,TGTGCCAGCAGTTTGGGATCGGGCTATGAGCAGTTCTTC,CASSLGSGYEQFF
TRBV12-3/TRBV12-4,TRBD2,TRBJ2-7,many,15,TGTGCCAGCAGTCTAAGAGCGGGAGTGTTCAACGAGCAGTACTTC,CASSLRAGVFNEQYF
TRBV6-5,.,TRBJ1-1,many,16,TGTGCCAGCAGTTACTCGTATCGGGTCATGAACACTGAAGCTTTCTTT,CASSYSYRVMNTEAFF
TRBV5-1,TRBD2,TRBJ2-7,.,17,TGCGCCAGCAGCTTCGGACTAGCGGGGGGGTTTTCCTACGAGCAGTACTTC,CASSFGLAGGFSYEQYF
TRBV11-1,TRBD2,TRBJ2-7,.,16,TGTGCCAGCAGCCCTTTGCGGGGGGCTTCCCTCTACGAGCAGTACTTC,CASSPLRGASLYEQYF
TRBV20-1,.,TRBJ2-7,many,10,TGCAGTGCTAGGGACTACGAGCAGTACTTC,CSARDYEQYF
TRBV12-3/TRBV12-4,.,TRBJ1-2,.,12,TGTGCCAGCAGCCCCTCGCCCTATGGCTACACCTTC,CASSPSPYGYTF
TRBV24-1,.,TRBJ2-2,few,14,TGTGCCACCAGTGATATTTACTTATCCGGGGAGCTGTTTTTT,CATSDIYLSGELFF
TRBV14,.,TRBJ1-5,few,20,TGTGCCAGCAGCCAAGTAATCGGGGCTCCACCCTTTACTGGAAATCAGCCCCAGCATTTT,CASSQVIGAPPFTGNQPQHF
TRBV7-3,TRBD2,TRBJ2-3,few,18,TGTGCCAGCAGCTTAACTCCCAAACTAGCGGGAGTTGATGATACGCAGTATTTT,CASSLTPKLAGVDDTQYF
TRBV20-1,.,TRBJ2-5,many,13,TGCAGTGCCCCCGGCAGCGTAGGAGAGACCCAGTACTTC,CSAPGSVGETQYF
TRBV5-1,.,TRBJ1-1,many,14,TGCGCCAGCAGCCCAACGCAGGGGCTCACTGAAGCTTTCTTT,CASSPTQGLTEAFF
TRBV20-1,TRBD2,TRBJ2-5,many,14,TGCAGTGCTAGCGAGGGACTAGTCGTGGAGACCCAGTACTTC,CSASEGLVVETQYF
TRBV3-1,.,TRBJ2-7,.,15,TGTGCCAGCAGCCAAGGGGGCGGCGGGTCCTACGAGCAGTACTTC,CASSQGGGGSYEQYF
TRBV9,.,TRBJ1-2,few,14,TGTGCCAGCAGCGTAGCTAGGGTCCCCTATGGCTACACCTTC,CASSVARVPYGYTF